What follows describes a single T cell receptor (beta chain). Per the original methods: Using reference gene primer amplification, nucleated cell counts were estimated. Data came from immunoSEQ multiplex PCR; TCRdb stores just in-frame clones and leaves some out. V, J and clone size are taken as reported in that table, and D and trimming were inferred from the DNA itself. This sample has about 140,000 clones, with more than 60% found just once. The entry originates in a study of blood T cell repertoires in COVID-19. The overall study: Material from acute and convalescent COVID-19 was sourced from the United States, Italy and Spain.

Germline loops: CDR1 LNHDA, CDR2 SQIVND (reference sequence). V lost 5 bases and J lost 3; bases outside the gene matches: 5. This CDR3 has 14 residues. This rearrangement joins TRBV19 to TRBJ1-2; TRBD1 matches at 8 bases. What was sequenced was peripheral blood. The sequence came from a man aged 45-60 years with acute or convalescent COVID-19. The CDR3 loop is CASSGGDRHYGYTF. CDR3 nucleotide sequence: TGTGCCAGTAGTGGGGGGGACAGGCACTATGGCTACACCTTC. Full variable domain (remainder filled in from reference TRBV19 and TRBJ1-2): DGGITQSPKYLFRKEGQNVTLSCEQNLNHDAMYWYRQDPGQGLRLIYYSQIVNDFQKGDIAEGYSVSREKKESFPLTVTSAQKNPTAFYLCASSGGDRHYGYTFGSGTRLTVV.